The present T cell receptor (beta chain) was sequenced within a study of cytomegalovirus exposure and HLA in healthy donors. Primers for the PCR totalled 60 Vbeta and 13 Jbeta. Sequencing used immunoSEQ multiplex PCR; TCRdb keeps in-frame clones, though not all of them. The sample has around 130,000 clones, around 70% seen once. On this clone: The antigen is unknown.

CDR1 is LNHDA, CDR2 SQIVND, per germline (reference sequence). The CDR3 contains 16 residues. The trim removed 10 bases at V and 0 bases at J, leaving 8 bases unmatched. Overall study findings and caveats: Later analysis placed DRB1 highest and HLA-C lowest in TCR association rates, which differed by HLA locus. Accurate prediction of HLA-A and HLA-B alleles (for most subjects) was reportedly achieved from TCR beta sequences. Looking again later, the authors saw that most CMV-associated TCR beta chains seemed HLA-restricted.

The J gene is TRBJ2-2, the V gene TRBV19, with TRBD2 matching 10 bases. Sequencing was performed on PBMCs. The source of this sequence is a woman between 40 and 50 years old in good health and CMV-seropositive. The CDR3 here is CAISSGSISNTGELFF. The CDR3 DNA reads TGTGCCATCTCTAGCGGGAGCATTTCGAACACCGGGGAGCTGTTTTTT.